This T cell receptor beta chain was retrieved from a study of blood T cell repertoires in COVID-19. Looking at the study overall: There were acute and convalescent COVID-19 samples, and they came from the United States, Italy and Spain. PBMCs, B-cell-depleted T cells, or T cells were the source of the cDNA or gDNA that made up the material.

Trimming took 4 bases from V and 0 from J; bases not matched to a gene: 3. CDR3 length: 15 residues. Germline V gene data show CDR1 as MGHRA and CDR2 as YSYEKL. Original data processing: Reference gene primer amplification gave estimated nucleated cell counts. The table came from immunoSEQ multiplex PCR; TCRdb's copy has only in-frame clones and leaves some out. V and J calls and clone size are those listed in that table; D and trimming were worked out from the DNA. The sample has about 54,000 clones; around nine tenths are singletons. This clone was recorded once. The genes are TRBV4-1 and TRBJ2-5; TRBD1 matches 9 bases. This clonotype was sampled from a woman in her 40s with active COVID-19. The sample was peripheral blood. In nucleotides, the CDR3 is TGCGCCAGCAGCCCGGGGACAGGGAACCAAGAGACCCAGTACTTC. Encoded protein: CASSPGTGNQETQYF.